The entry that follows covers one T cell receptor (beta chain) sequence. The sample is drawn from a study of PD-1 blockade in classical Hodgkin lymphoma. Clones were read by immunoSEQ multiplex PCR, and TCRdb kept only the in-frame ones, dropping some. The profile covers fewer than 65,000 clones, with 80% to 90% appearing a single time and 15% taken by the ten largest. The CDR3 spans 13 residues. The germline CDR1 and CDR2 sequences are SEHNR and FQNEAQ (reference sequence). Trimming stripped 6 bases from V and 7 bases from J, with 15 bases between. Every patient experienced relapse after autologous stem cell transplantation, and brentuximab vedotin exposure varied.

Here the sequenced sample was peripheral blood mononuclear cells (PBMCs), taken at baseline. The origin of this receptor is a human donor with classical Hodgkin lymphoma. V is TRBV7-9 and J is TRBJ1-2; D ambiguous. The CDR3 sequence: CASRGRTGAGYTF. CDR3 coding DNA: TGTGCCAGCAGAGGCAGGACTGGTGCTGGCTACACCTTC. Based on the CDR3 plus reference TRBV7-9 and TRBJ1-2, the full variable domain is DTGVSQNPRHKITKRGQNVTFRCDPISEHNRLYWYRQTLGQGPEFLTYFQNEAQLEKSRLLSDRFSAERPKGSFSTLEIQRTEQGDSAMYLCASRGRTGAGYTFGSGTRLTVV.